The clone carrying this TCR beta chain has just a few counts. This specimen comes from a study of blood T cell repertoires in COVID-19. Study summary: Some COVID-19 samples were acute and others convalescent; all came from the United States, Italy and Spain. Sources were T cells, B-cell-depleted T cells, or PBMCs; the material itself was cDNA or gDNA.

Methods used by the authors: Cell counts per sample came from amplifying reference gene primers. Some clones are missing from TCRdb's copy, which holds only in-frame ones; the method was immunoSEQ multiplex PCR. V, J and clone size are taken as reported in that table, and D and trimming were inferred from the DNA itself. The sample consists of over 150,000 clones, 86% of them appearing once. Germline assignment: CDR1 LGHNA and CDR2 YSLEER. The CDR3 covers 17 residues. The ends were cut back, 0 bases at V and 3 bases at J, with 14 bases in the middle. This TCR derives from a man in his fifties or sixties with active or convalescent COVID-19. Sequenced sample: peripheral blood. J is TRBJ2-2 and V is TRBV4-3, with D maybe TRBD1 (6 bases). CDR3 loop: CASSQEGRGSHTGELFF. CDR3 sequence (DNA): TGCGCCAGCAGCCAAGAGGGCAGGGGTTCTCACACCGGGGAGCTGTTTTTT.